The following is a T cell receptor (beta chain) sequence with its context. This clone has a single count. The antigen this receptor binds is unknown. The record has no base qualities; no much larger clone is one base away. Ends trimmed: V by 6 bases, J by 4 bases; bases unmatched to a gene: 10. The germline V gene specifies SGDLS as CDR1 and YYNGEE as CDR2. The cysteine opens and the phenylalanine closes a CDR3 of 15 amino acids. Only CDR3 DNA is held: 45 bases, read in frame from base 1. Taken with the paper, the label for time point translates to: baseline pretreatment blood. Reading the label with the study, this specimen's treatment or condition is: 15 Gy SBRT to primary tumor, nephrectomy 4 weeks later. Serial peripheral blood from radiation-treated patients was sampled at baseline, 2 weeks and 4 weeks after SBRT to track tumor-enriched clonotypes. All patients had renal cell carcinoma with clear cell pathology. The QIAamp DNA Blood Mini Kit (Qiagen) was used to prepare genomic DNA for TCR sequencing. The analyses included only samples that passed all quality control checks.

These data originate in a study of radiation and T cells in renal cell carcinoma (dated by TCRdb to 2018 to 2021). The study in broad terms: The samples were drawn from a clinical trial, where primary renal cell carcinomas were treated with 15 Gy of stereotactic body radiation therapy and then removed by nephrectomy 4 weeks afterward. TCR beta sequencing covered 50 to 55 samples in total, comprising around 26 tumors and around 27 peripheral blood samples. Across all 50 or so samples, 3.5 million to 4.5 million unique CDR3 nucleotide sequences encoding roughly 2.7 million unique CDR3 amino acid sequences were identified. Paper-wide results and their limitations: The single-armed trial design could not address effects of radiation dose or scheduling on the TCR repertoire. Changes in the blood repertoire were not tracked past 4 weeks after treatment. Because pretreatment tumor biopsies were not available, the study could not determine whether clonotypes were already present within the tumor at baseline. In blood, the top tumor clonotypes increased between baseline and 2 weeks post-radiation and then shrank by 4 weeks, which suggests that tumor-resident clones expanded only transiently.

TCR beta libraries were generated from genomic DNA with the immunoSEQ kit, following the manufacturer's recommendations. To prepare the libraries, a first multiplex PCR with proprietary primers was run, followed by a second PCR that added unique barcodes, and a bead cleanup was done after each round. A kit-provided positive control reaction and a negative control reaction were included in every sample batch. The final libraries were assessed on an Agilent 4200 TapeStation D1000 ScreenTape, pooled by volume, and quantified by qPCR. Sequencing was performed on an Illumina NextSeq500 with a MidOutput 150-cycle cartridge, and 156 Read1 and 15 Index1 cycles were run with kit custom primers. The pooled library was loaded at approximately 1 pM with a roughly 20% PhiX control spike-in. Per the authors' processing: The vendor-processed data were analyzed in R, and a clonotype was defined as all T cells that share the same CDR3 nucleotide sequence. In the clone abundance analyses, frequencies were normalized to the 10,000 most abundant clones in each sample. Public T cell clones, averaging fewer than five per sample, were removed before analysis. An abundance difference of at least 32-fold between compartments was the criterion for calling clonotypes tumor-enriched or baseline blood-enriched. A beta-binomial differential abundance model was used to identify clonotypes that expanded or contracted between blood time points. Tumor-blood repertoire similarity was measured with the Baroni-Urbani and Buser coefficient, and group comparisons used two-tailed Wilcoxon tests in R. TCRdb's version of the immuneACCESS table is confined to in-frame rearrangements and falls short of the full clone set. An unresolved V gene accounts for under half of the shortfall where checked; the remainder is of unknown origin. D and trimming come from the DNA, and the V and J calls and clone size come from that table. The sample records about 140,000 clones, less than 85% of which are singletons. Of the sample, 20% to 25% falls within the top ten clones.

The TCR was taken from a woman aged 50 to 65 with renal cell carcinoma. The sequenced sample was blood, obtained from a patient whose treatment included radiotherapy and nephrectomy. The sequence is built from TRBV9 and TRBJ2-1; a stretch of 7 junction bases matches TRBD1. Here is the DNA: TGTGCCAGCAACCAGGGGGTAGCGATATACAATGAGCAGTTCTTC. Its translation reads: CASNQGVAIYNEQFF.